This TCR beta chain was recorded in a study of blood T cell repertoires in COVID-19. Study as a whole: Italy, Spain and the United States were the sources of the convalescent and acute COVID-19 samples.

V lost 5 bases to trimming and J lost 5 bases; unmatched junction nucleotides: 4. Germline V gene lookup returns CDR1 LGHNA and CDR2 YSLEER. The CDR3 length is 13 residues. Clones were read by immunoSEQ multiplex PCR, and TCRdb kept only the in-frame ones, dropping some. There are around 280,000 clones in the sample; about 83% occur only once, and about 5.7% lies in the top ten. Before being deemed recovered, Cohort 3 donors had two negative PCRs, clearance, or symptom resolution. The clonotype comes from a woman in her forties who had recovered from COVID-19. V is TRBV4-3 and J is TRBJ2-5; 8 nucleotides align to TRBD1. The specimen sequenced was PBMCs or T cells enriched from blood (not recorded which). The CDR3 region is CASSGQGRETQYF. The CDR3 DNA sequence: TGCGCCAGCAGCGGACAGGGTAGGGAGACCCAGTACTTC.